A selection of T cell receptor beta chains follows, all from one sample in a study of cytomegalovirus exposure and HLA in healthy donors. Assay used: immunoSEQ multiplex PCR; TCRdb lists only in-frame clones, some missing. The sample consists of roughly 190,000 clones, about 9% of them appearing once. Source material: PBMCs. The receptors were gathered from a woman aged 25 to 39 in good health and CMV-seropositive. CDR3s include the opening cysteine and the closing phenylalanine or tryptophan. The D gene is left open where the match is weak. Only part of the rows carry a size: once, few, many, or a class if the clone is expanded.

few	13	.	TRBJ2-5	TRBV27	CASSFLRGETQYF	TGTGCCAGCAGTTTCCTCCGGGGGGAGACCCAGTACTTC
.	10	.	TRBJ2-5	TRBV7-9	CATTQETQYF	TGTGCCACCACACAAGAGACCCAGTACTTC
.	12	TRBD1	TRBJ1-5	TRBV5-3	CARPGQGAIRHF	TGTGCCCGACCGGGACAGGGGGCAATTCGGCATTTT
few	16	.	TRBJ2-3	TRBV7-9	CASSLGMFGGTDTQYF	TGTGCCAGCAGCTTAGGAATGTTCGGAGGCACAGATACGCAGTATTTT
.	14	TRBD2	TRBJ2-3	TRBV7-2	CASSLGAGGDTQYF	TGTGCCAGCAGCTTAGGAGCGGGGGGGGATACGCAGTATTTT
few	14	.	TRBJ1-5	TRBV30	CAWKGSEDNQPQHF	TGTGCCTGGAAGGGTAGCGAGGACAATCAGCCCCAGCATTTT
.	12	.	TRBJ1-2	TRBV5-8	CASSFGNYGYTF	TGTGCCAGCAGCTTCGGTAACTATGGCTACACCTTC
few	13	.	TRBJ1-1	TRBV9	CASRGGADTEAFF	TGTGCCAGCAGGGGGGGGGCTGACACTGAAGCTTTCTTT
.	14	TRBD1	TRBJ1-5	TRBV2	CASRDRGLWEPQHF	TGTGCCAGCAGGGACAGGGGGCTCTGGGAGCCCCAGCATTTT
once	14	TRBD2	TRBJ2-5	TRBV9	CASSPGLAWETQYF	TGTGCCAGCAGCCCGGGACTAGCCTGGGAGACCCAGTACTTC
few	12	.	TRBJ1-5	TRBV5-4	CASSFPGQPQHF	TGTGCCAGCAGCTTCCCGGGTCAGCCCCAGCATTTT
.	12	TRBD1	TRBJ2-7	TRBV18	CASSLQGSEQYF	TGTGCCAGCTCACTACAGGGGAGCGAGCAGTACTTC
few	12	.	TRBJ2-3	TRBV11-1	CASSYPQGPQYF	TGTGCCAGCAGCTACCCACAGGGTCCGCAGTATTTT
.	15	TRBD2	TRBJ2-5	TRBV2	CASRDGLAGVETQYF	TGTGCCAGCAGGGATGGACTAGCGGGAGTAGAGACCCAGTACTTC
.	11	TRBD1	TRBJ1-1	TRBV7-9	CASSFAGTGIF	TGTGCCAGCAGCTTCGCGGGGACAGGCATCTTT
.	15	.	TRBJ1-4	TRBV7-9	CASSLVGTSIGKLFF	TGTGCCAGCAGCTTAGTAGGGACTTCGATCGGGAAACTGTTTTTT
.	14	.	TRBJ2-1	TRBV4-1	CASSGQQDLDEQFF	TGCGCCAGCAGCGGGCAGCAGGATTTGGATGAGCAGTTCTTC
few	14	TRBD1	TRBJ2-2	TRBV27	CASRSGQSTGELFF	TGTGCCAGCAGGTCGGGACAGTCCACCGGGGAGCTGTTTTTT
.	13	.	TRBJ1-1	TRBV19	CASSDRWNTEAFF	TGTGCCAGTAGTGACAGGTGGAACACTGAAGCTTTCTTT
few	16	TRBD1	TRBJ1-2	TRBV11-2	CASSRDRGPANYGYTF	TGTGCCAGCAGCCGCGACAGGGGGCCTGCTAACTATGGCTACACCTTC
.	13	TRBD2	TRBJ2-7	TRBV27	CASRSGSLYEQYF	TGTGCCAGCAGGAGCGGGAGTTTATACGAGCAGTACTTC
few	12	.	TRBJ2-7	TRBV7-9	CASSLQAHEQYF	TGTGCCAGCAGCTTACAGGCCCACGAGCAGTACTTC
.	14	TRBD1	TRBJ2-7	TRBV19	CASSSGTGGAEQYF	TGTGCCAGTAGTAGCGGGACAGGGGGCGCCGAGCAGTACTTC
few	17	.	TRBJ1-2	TRBV9	CASTSPGAGPSNYGYTF	TGTGCCAGCACCTCCCCTGGGGCAGGGCCCTCTAACTATGGCTACACCTTC
.	13	TRBD1	TRBJ2-7	TRBV7-2	CASGGQVSYEQYF	TGTGCCAGCGGGGGACAGGTATCCTACGAGCAGTACTTC
.	13	TRBD1	TRBJ2-5	TRBV29-1	CSARDRGRETQYF	TGCAGCGCCAGGGACAGGGGGCGAGAGACCCAGTACTTC
.	14	TRBD2	TRBJ2-5	TRBV6-5	CASRLSGIGETQYF	TGTGCCAGCCGCCTTAGCGGGATAGGAGAGACCCAGTACTTC
.	14	.	TRBJ1-2	TRBV27	CASSSSGVDYGYTF	TGTGCCAGCAGCTCTTCAGGGGTGGACTATGGCTACACCTTC
.	17	.	TRBJ2-7	TRBV5-5	CASSSGYPGSFNYEQYF	TGTGCCAGCAGCTCCGGTTACCCCGGGAGTTTTAACTACGAGCAGTACTTC
.	17	TRBD2	TRBJ2-5	TRBV11-2	CASSPTTSGKGRETQYF	TGTGCCAGCAGCCCGACGACTAGCGGGAAAGGAAGAGAGACCCAGTACTTC
few	14	.	TRBJ2-5	TRBV5-1	CASSPPGGGETQYF	TGCGCCAGCAGCCCACCTGGGGGAGGAGAGACCCAGTACTTC
few	14	.	TRBJ1-2	TRBV21-1	CASSPGGFAYGYTF	TGTGCCAGCAGCCCAGGGGGATTCGCATATGGCTACACCTTC
few	18	TRBD2	TRBJ2-2	TRBV4-2	CASSQPSGRAGGTGELFF	TGTGCCAGCAGCCAACCTAGCGGGAGGGCCGGGGGAACCGGGGAGCTGTTTTTT
.	14	TRBD2	TRBJ2-1	TRBV18	CASSPNGRDNEQFF	TGTGCCAGCTCACCGAACGGGAGGGACAATGAGCAGTTCTTC
few	16	.	TRBJ2-5	TRBV12-2	CASRLGGQAIQETQYF	TGTGCAAGTCGCTTAGGGGGACAGGCGATTCAAGAGACCCAGTACTTC
few	19	.	TRBJ2-1	TRBV21-1	CASSKGNVAGTSGSLEQFF	TGTGCCAGCAGCAAAGGGAACGTAGCAGGGACTAGCGGGAGCCTTGAGCAGTTCTTC
few	15	.	TRBJ2-1	TRBV4-1	CASSPGKITNNEQFF	TGCGCCAGCAGCCCCGGGAAAATAACTAACAATGAGCAGTTCTTC
.	16	.	TRBJ2-2	TRBV6-5	CASSYLGGANTGELFF	TGTGCCAGCAGTTACCTAGGGGGAGCGAACACCGGGGAGCTGTTTTTT
few	16	TRBD1	TRBJ1-5	TRBV2	CASSSLRQGGNQPQHF	TGTGCCAGCAGTTCCTTAAGACAGGGTGGGAATCAGCCCCAGCATTTT
.	14	.	TRBJ2-3	TRBV15	CATSKGGPGDTQYF	TGTGCCACCAGCAAAGGAGGGCCGGGGGATACGCAGTATTTT
.	15	TRBD1	TRBJ2-7	TRBV25-1	CASSRSGTGFLEQYF	TGTGCCAGCAGTAGATCCGGGACAGGGTTTCTCGAGCAGTACTTC
few	15	.	TRBJ2-2	TRBV5-1	CASSSLGHNTGELFF	TGCGCCAGCAGCTCATTGGGACACAACACCGGGGAGCTGTTTTTT
few	14	.	TRBJ1-4	TRBV7-9	CASSLGGTNEKLFF	TGTGCCAGCAGCTTAGGAGGGACTAATGAAAAACTGTTTTTT
few	10	.	TRBJ1-1	TRBV10-2	CASRGTEAFF	TGCGCCAGCCGGGGCACTGAAGCTTTCTTT
few	13	.	TRBJ2-5	TRBV29-1	CSVDRGVQETQYF	TGCAGCGTTGACAGGGGGGTACAAGAGACCCAGTACTTC
.	14	TRBD1	TRBJ2-3	TRBV15	CATSIGTGAYTQYF	TGTGCCACCAGCATCGGGACAGGAGCCTATACGCAGTATTTT
.	13	TRBD1	TRBJ2-3	TRBV11-3	CASSGRQGGTQYF	TGTGCCAGCAGCGGCCGACAGGGGGGTACGCAGTATTTT
few	15	.	TRBJ1-5	TRBV7-9	CASSLVGRYEQPQHF	TGTGCCAGCAGCTTAGTAGGCAGGTACGAACAGCCCCAGCATTTT
.	13	TRBD1	TRBJ1-1	TRBV6-5	CATIQTGTGQAFF	TGTGCCACCATCCAAACCGGGACAGGACAAGCTTTCTTT
few	14	.	TRBJ2-5	TRBV29-1	CSVDVGQWEETQYF	TGCAGCGTTGACGTAGGACAATGGGAAGAGACCCAGTACTTC
few	14	TRBD1	TRBJ2-5	TRBV5-5	CASSLGDRGETQYF	TGTGCCAGCAGCTTGGGGGACAGGGGTGAGACCCAGTACTTC
.	15	TRBD2	TRBJ2-3	TRBV6-5	CASRNQLAGADTQYF	TGTGCCAGCAGAAACCAACTAGCGGGGGCAGATACGCAGTATTTT
few	15	.	TRBJ1-1	TRBV5-8	CASNLRQELNTEAFF	TGTGCCAGCAACCTACGACAGGAGTTGAACACTGAAGCTTTCTTT
few	14	.	TRBJ2-7	TRBV7-2	CASSLASTTYEQYF	TGTGCCAGCAGCTTAGCCTCCACTACTTACGAGCAGTACTTC
.	15	.	TRBJ2-5	TRBV5-1	CASSFSPRVQETQYF	TGCGCCAGCAGCTTTTCTCCCAGGGTTCAAGAGACCCAGTACTTC
.	14	.	TRBJ2-5	TRBV5-1	CASSARTVRETQYF	TGCGCCAGCAGCGCCCGGACAGTTCGGGAGACCCAGTACTTC
few	15	TRBD1	TRBJ2-7	TRBV6-1	CASSDRDRVTYEQYF	TGTGCCAGCAGTGACCGGGACAGGGTAACCTACGAGCAGTACTTC